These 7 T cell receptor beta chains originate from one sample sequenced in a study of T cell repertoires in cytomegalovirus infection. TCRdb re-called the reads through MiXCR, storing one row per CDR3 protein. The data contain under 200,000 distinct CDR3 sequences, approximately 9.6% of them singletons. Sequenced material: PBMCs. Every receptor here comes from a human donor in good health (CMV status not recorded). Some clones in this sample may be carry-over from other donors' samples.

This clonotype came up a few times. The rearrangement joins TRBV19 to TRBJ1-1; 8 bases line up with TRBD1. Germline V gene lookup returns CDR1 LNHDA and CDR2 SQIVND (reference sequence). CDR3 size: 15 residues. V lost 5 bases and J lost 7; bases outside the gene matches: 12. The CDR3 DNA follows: TGTGCCAGTAGTTCAGTGGACAGGGCACTTTTTGAAGCTTTCTTT. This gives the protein CASSSVDRALFEAFF.

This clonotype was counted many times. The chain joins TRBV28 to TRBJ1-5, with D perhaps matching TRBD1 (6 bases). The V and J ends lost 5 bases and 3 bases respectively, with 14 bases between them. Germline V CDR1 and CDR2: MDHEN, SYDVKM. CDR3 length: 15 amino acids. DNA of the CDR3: TGTGCCAGCAGTGCCCGAACAGGGTACAATCAGCCCCAGCATTTT. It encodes CASSARTGYNQPQHF.

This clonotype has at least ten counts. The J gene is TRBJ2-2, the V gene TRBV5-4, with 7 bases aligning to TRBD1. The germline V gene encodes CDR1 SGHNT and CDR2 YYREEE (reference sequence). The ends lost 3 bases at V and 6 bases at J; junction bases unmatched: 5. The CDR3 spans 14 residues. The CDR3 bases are TGTGCCAGCAGCTCGACAGGGAAGGCCGGGGAGCTGTTTTTT. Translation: CASSSTGKAGELFF.

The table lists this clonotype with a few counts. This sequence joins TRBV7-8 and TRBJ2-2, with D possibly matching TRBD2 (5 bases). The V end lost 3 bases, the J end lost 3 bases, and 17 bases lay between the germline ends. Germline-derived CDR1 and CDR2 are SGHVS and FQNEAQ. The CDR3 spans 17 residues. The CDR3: CASSLERGNVDTGELFF. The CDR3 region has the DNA TGTGCCAGCAGCTTGGAACGAGGGAACGTCGACACCGGGGAGCTGTTTTTT.

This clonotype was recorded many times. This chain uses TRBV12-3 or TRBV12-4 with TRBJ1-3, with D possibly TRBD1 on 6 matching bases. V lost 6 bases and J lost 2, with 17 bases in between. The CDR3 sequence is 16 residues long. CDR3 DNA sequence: TGTGCCAGCAGAGGAGACAGGCCGCGAACTGGAAACACCATATATTTT. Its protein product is CASRGDRPRTGNTIYF.

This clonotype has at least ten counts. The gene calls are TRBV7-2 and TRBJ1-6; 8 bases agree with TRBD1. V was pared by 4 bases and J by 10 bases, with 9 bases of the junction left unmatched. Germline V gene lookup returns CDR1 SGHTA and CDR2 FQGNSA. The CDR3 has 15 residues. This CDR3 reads CASSYTGGIGSPLHF. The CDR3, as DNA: TGTGCCAGCAGCTATACAGGGGGAATAGGATCACCCCTCCACTTT.

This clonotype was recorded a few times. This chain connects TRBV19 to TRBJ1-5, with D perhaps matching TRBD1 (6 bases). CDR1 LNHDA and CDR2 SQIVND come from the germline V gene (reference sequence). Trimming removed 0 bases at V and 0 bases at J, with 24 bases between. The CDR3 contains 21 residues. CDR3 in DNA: TGTGCCAGTAGTATAGAAAGACCTGGACAGCCTCCTGGATATAGCAATCAGCCCCAGCATTTT. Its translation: CASSIERPGQPPGYSNQPQHF.